The rows below give T cell receptor beta chains drawn from one sample of a study of shared clonotypes between healthy human individuals. Sequenced by immunoSEQ multiplex PCR; TCRdb stores in-frame clones only, minus some. The sample consists of about 490,000 clones, roughly 85% of them appearing once. The sequencing sample was made of PBMCs. These receptors all stem from a woman aged 40-49 years in good health. Some clones in this sample may be carry-over from other donors' samples. Each CDR3 is given with its conserved first and last residue.

j_call,v_call,cdr3_aa
TRBJ1-3,TRBV29-1,CSVGTAGNTIYF
TRBJ2-5,TRBV6-6,CASSYSKGETQYF
TRBJ2-7,TRBV19,CASSSRTSGTYEQYF
TRBJ2-2,TRBV11-3,CASSFNRDGELFF
TRBJ2-7,TRBV19,CASSDRTGYEQYF
TRBJ2-5,TRBV5-4,CASSLPSVETQYF
TRBJ2-7,TRBV9,CASSVGPMDSYEQYF
TRBJ2-2,TRBV11-2,CASRPSGSTGELFF
TRBJ2-2,TRBV18,CASSPSGYGELFF
TRBJ1-2,TRBV28,CASGTSGALSGYTF
TRBJ2-1,TRBV29-1,CSVPLGTTYNEQFF
TRBJ2-2,TRBV9,CASSVGWSGSRTGELFF
TRBJ2-7,TRBV7-2,CASSFRTSVEQYF
TRBJ2-3,TRBV2,CASSDSGSADTQYF
TRBJ2-7,TRBV9,CASSVGLAGFSSYYEQYF
TRBJ2-7,TRBV9,CASSGGPSSYEQYF
TRBJ2-1,TRBV6-4,CASSDSAAGVNEQFF
TRBJ2-2,TRBV5-1,CASSFETSDTGELFF
TRBJ1-1,TRBV5-1,CASSRAKIRGAPVPNTEAFF
TRBJ2-1,TRBV27,CATGLLADHNEQFF
TRBJ2-7,TRBV7-3,CASSPPNSYEQYF
TRBJ2-4,TRBV5-6,CASRPGQDVIQYF
TRBJ2-2,TRBV10-2,CVSKWDTNTGELFF
TRBJ1-2,TRBV28,CASSPTSGGLKGYTF
TRBJ2-7,TRBV4-1,CASSVTSGRHYEQYF
TRBJ1-4,TRBV4-2,CASSQDRRGHEKLFF
TRBJ2-3,TRBV9,CASSVATTADTQYF
TRBJ2-3,TRBV7-2,CASSLASDTQYF
TRBJ1-2,TRBV9,CASSVVGVEDGYTF
TRBJ2-7,TRBV7-2,CASSTGTFPYEQYF
TRBJ2-7,TRBV30,CAWNGGNSYEQYF
TRBJ1-6,TRBV4-2,CASSQGTGENSPLHF
TRBJ2-1,TRBV6-1,CASRDTSGRYNEQFF
TRBJ1-1,TRBV5-1,CASSLAAGSTEAFF
TRBJ1-4,TRBV30,CACRGLPGGNEKLFF
TRBJ2-3,TRBV15,CATSFRDWSTDTQYF
TRBJ2-1,TRBV9,CASSLGLAVYNEQFF